Listed below are T cell receptor beta chains from one sample, sequenced in a study of blood T cell repertoires in COVID-19. The repertoire was sequenced with immunoSEQ multiplex PCR; TCRdb's copy has only in-frame clones and lacks some. The sample lists just under 350,000 clones, 85% to 90% occurring once. Sequencing was carried out using peripheral blood. The source is a woman between 45 and 65 years old with COVID-19, enrolled during active disease. Each CDR3 is given with its conserved first and last residue. The D gene is left open where the match is weak. Not all rows give a size; the values are once, few, many and, for expanded clones, a class.

cdr3_nt cdr3_aa v_call d_call clone_size j_call
TGCAGCGTTGATTGGGCCCATCTCCAAGAGACCCAGTACTTC CSVDWAHLQETQYF TRBV29-1 - - TRBJ2-5
TGCGCCAGCAGCAGTACTAGGGGATCAACAGGGGGCTGGAACACTGAAGCTTTCTTT CASSSTRGSTGGWNTEAFF TRBV5-1 TRBD1 - TRBJ1-1
TGTGCCAGTAGTATAGACCGGGTAGGGGGCACCGGGGAGCTGTTTTTT CASSIDRVGGTGELFF TRBV19 - - TRBJ2-2
TGTGCCAGCCTAAGGACACCTCCCTATGGCTACACCTTC CASLRTPPYGYTF TRBV5-8 - - TRBJ1-2
TGTGCCAGCAGGGAGCTCGGGAACACTGAAGCTTTCTTT CASRELGNTEAFF TRBV27 - once TRBJ1-1
TGTGCCAGCAGCAAATCCGGGACTAGCGACGAGCAGTACTTC CASSKSGTSDEQYF TRBV5-4 TRBD2 - TRBJ2-7
TGTGCCAGCAGTTTTGTTTTACGGGGGGCCGAGCAGTACTTC CASSFVLRGAEQYF TRBV27 - - TRBJ2-7
TGCAGTGCTAGTCAAGGACAGGTTAATGAAAAACTGTTTTTT CSASQGQVNEKLFF TRBV20-1 TRBD1 - TRBJ1-4
TGTGCCAGCAGCGTAGTGTCCAAGAACACCGGGGAGCTGTTTTTT CASSVVSKNTGELFF TRBV9 - - TRBJ2-2
TGTGCAGGGCGGGAGGGCCGGACAGATACGCAGTATTTT CAGREGRTDTQYF TRBV7-2 TRBD2 - TRBJ2-3
TGCGCCAGCAGCATCACTAGCGCCAGCACAGATACGCAGTATTTT CASSITSASTDTQYF TRBV5-1 TRBD2 - TRBJ2-3
TGTGCCAGCAGTTCCGGCGGCCAAAACTATGGCTACACCTTC CASSSGGQNYGYTF TRBV27 - - TRBJ1-2
TGCGCCAGCAGCCCAGAGGGACTAGCGGGATACTACGAGCAGTACTTC CASSPEGLAGYYEQYF TRBV5-1 TRBD2 - TRBJ2-7
TGCAGCGTCGGATCCGCCGGACTAGCGGGAGGGAGGAATGAGCAGTTCTTC CSVGSAGLAGGRNEQFF TRBV29-1 TRBD2 - TRBJ2-1
TGCGCCAGCAGCTTTGGGGACAGGGATTTTGCTGAAGCTTTCTTT CASSFGDRDFAEAFF TRBV5-1 TRBD1 - TRBJ1-1
TGTGCCAGCAGCCGGACAGGTACTATCAACACCGGGGAGCTGTTTTTT CASSRTGTINTGELFF TRBV7-9 TRBD1 - TRBJ2-2
TGTGCCAGCAGCCCGAATCGGGACAGGGATAAACTGTTTTTT CASSPNRDRDKLFF TRBV11-2 TRBD1 - TRBJ1-4
TGTGCCATCAGTGGGACAGGAGAGACCCAGTACTTC CAISGTGETQYF TRBV10-3 TRBD1 - TRBJ2-5
TGTGCCAGCAGTTTACGACTGGCCTATGACTACACCTTC CASSLRLAYDYTF TRBV12-3/TRBV12-4 - - TRBJ1-2
TGTGCCAGCAGTTTACGGGGGCGGGCTAGCGGGATCCAAGAGACCCAGTACTTC CASSLRGRASGIQETQYF TRBV27 TRBD2 - TRBJ2-5
TGTGCCAGCAGTTTCAAACCGAGCTCCTATAATTCACCCCTCCACTTT CASSFKPSSYNSPLHF TRBV27 - - TRBJ1-6
TGTGCCAGTACCCTCCCCGGGACTAGCGGGAGAGCCGAGCAGTTCTTC CASTLPGTSGRAEQFF TRBV19 TRBD2 - TRBJ2-1
TGTGCCAGCTCACCCCAGGGACTAGCGGCGACAACAAACAATGAGCAGTTCTTC CASSPQGLAATTNNEQFF TRBV18 TRBD2 - TRBJ2-1
TGCAGTGCTAGTGCCCAGGAGACCCAGTACTTC CSASAQETQYF TRBV20-1 - - TRBJ2-5
TGCGCCAGCTCCACGGGAGAGAGAACCGGGGAGCTGTTTTTT CASSTGERTGELFF TRBV5-1 - - TRBJ2-2
TGTGCCAGCTATAGGACAGGGGATTTCTACGAGCAGTACTTC CASYRTGDFYEQYF TRBV6-5 TRBD1 - TRBJ2-7
TGTGCTAGTGGTTTGTTACCAGGGGGCTTTAGGACCGGGGAGCTGTTTTTT CASGLLPGGFRTGELFF TRBV12-5 TRBD1 - TRBJ2-2
TGTGCCAGTAGTATCAAACTCCCCAAACCGGGACTAGCAACAGATACGCAGTATTTT CASSIKLPKPGLATDTQYF TRBV19 TRBD2 - TRBJ2-3
TGTGCCACCAGTGACTCTGCCCGGGACACTGAAGCTTTCTTT CATSDSARDTEAFF TRBV24-1 - - TRBJ1-1
TGTGCCACCAGTGACTCAACCCTGGCGGGAGGGAAGGATGAGCAGTTCTTC CATSDSTLAGGKDEQFF TRBV24-1 TRBD2 - TRBJ2-1
TGTGCCACCAAAGATTCGGAGGTTAGCAATCAGCCCCAGCATTTT CATKDSEVSNQPQHF TRBV24-1 - once TRBJ1-5
TGTGCCAGGTCGAGGATAACAGGGATGGTTGGGGACACTGAAGCTTTCTTT CARSRITGMVGDTEAFF TRBV19 - few TRBJ1-1
TGTGCCAGCAGCTCACCCGGGGTCAAAGGTTCGGCCTACAATGAGCAGTTCTTC CASSSPGVKGSAYNEQFF TRBV7-2 - - TRBJ2-1
TGTGCCAGCAGCCAAGAACCGGGGAACTATGGCTACACCTTC CASSQEPGNYGYTF TRBV3-1/TRBV3-2 - - TRBJ1-2
TGTGCCAGCAGCCGGGGACTAGCGGGAGTAGACTACAATGAGCAGTTCTTC CASSRGLAGVDYNEQFF TRBV5-4 TRBD2 - TRBJ2-1
TGTGCCAGCAGAACGGGACAGGGGGCGAAACACGAGCAGTACTTC CASRTGQGAKHEQYF TRBV11-3 TRBD1 - TRBJ2-7
TGTGCCAGCAGTTCACGGGACAGGGCCGGTGGCTACACCTTC CASSSRDRAGGYTF TRBV6-5 TRBD1 - TRBJ1-2
TGTGCCAGTCGGGTGATGGGGGAGGGGTCCTACGAGCAGTACTTC CASRVMGEGSYEQYF TRBV19 TRBD2 - TRBJ2-7
TGTGCCAGCAGCGTGAGGGTAGGAGAGACCCAGTACTTC CASSVRVGETQYF TRBV9 - once TRBJ2-5
TGTGCCAGCTCACCTAGCAGGGATGGCTACACCTTC CASSPSRDGYTF TRBV18 - - TRBJ1-2